These T cell receptor beta chains were read from a single sample in a study of shared clonotypes between healthy human individuals. Profiled with immunoSEQ multiplex PCR; TCRdb holds only in-frame clones, not every one. The sample lists approximately 720,000 clones, 72% occurring once. The sequenced material came from memory CD4+ T cells sorted from blood. The receptor set was obtained from a woman aged 25 to 45 in good health. Both conserved end residues are part of each CDR3. A D gene is named only where the DNA matches it firmly. A row's size may be missing; if present it is once, few, many or a size class.

>TRBV20-1|TRBJ2-1|-|-
CSAAASLKFF
TGCAGTGCTGCCGCTTCTCTCAAGTTCTTC
>TRBV7-3|TRBJ1-2|few|TRBD1
CASSWGGDSGYTF
TGTGCCAGCAGCTGGGGAGGGGACAGCGGCTACACCTTC
>TRBV5-1|TRBJ1-5|-|-
CASSPGGGNQPQHF
TGCGCCAGCAGCCCGGGGGGTGGCAATCAGCCCCAGCATTTT
>TRBV20-1|TRBJ2-7|-|-
CSASYSYEQYF
TGCAGTGCTAGTTACAGTTACGAGCAGTACTTC
>TRBV19|TRBJ1-5|few|TRBD1
CASSGTVNQPQHF
TGTGCCAGTAGCGGGACAGTTAATCAGCCCCAGCATTTT
>TRBV2|TRBJ2-1|-|-
CASSEDSGWVEQFF
TGTGCCAGCAGTGAGGACTCTGGTTGGGTTGAGCAGTTCTTC
>TRBV6-1|TRBJ2-5|-|-
CASSRGTKQETQYF
TGTGCCAGCAGTAGGGGGACGAAGCAAGAGACCCAGTACTTC
>TRBV18|TRBJ2-1|-|-
CASSLTRGAYEQFF
TGTGCCAGCTCACTGACTAGGGGGGCGTACGAGCAGTTCTTC
>TRBV30|TRBJ2-3|-|-
CGVGVRTDTQYF
TGTGGTGTGGGGGTTCGCACAGATACGCAGTATTTT
>TRBV7-3|TRBJ2-5|-|-
CASSRRRWETQYF
TGTGCCAGCAGTCGACGGAGGTGGGAGACCCAGTACTTC
>TRBV27|TRBJ2-2|-|-
CASSSVGHYGELFF
TGTGCCAGCAGTTCCGTGGGCCACTACGGGGAGCTGTTTTTT
>TRBV27|TRBJ2-1|-|-
CASSSFPATEQFF
TGTGCCAGCAGTTCATTTCCGGCGACCGAGCAGTTCTTC
>TRBV28|TRBJ1-4|few|TRBD1
CASSTTGQGAGNEKLFF
TGTGCCAGCAGTACCACGGGACAGGGGGCTGGTAATGAAAAACTGTTTTTT
>TRBV30|TRBJ1-5|-|-
CAWSVQGDQPQHF
TGTGCCTGGAGTGTACAGGGTGATCAGCCCCAGCATTTT
>TRBV5-1|TRBJ1-1|few|-
CASSLGNSMNTEAFF
TGCGCCAGCAGCTTGGGCAACAGCATGAACACTGAAGCTTTCTTT
>TRBV27|TRBJ1-2|-|-
CASNPDGFNYGYTF
TGTGCCAGCAACCCTGACGGATTTAACTATGGCTACACCTTC
>TRBV9|TRBJ2-6|-|-
CASSQGRPGANVLTF
TGTGCCAGCAGTCAGGGCCGACCTGGGGCCAACGTCCTGACTTTC
>TRBV2|TRBJ2-4|many|TRBD2
CASSPPRLAEAKNIQYF
TGTGCCAGCAGCCCCCCGAGACTAGCAGAAGCCAAAAACATTCAGTACTTC
>TRBV2|TRBJ2-7|-|TRBD1
CASSVAGGPYEQYF
TGTGCCAGCAGTGTAGCAGGGGGCCCCTACGAGCAGTACTTC
>TRBV4-1|TRBJ1-4|-|TRBD1
CASSQGFNRGRSEKLFF
TGCGCCAGCAGCCAAGGGTTCAACAGGGGGAGATCGGAAAAACTGTTTTTT
>TRBV28|TRBJ1-5|-|-
CASSPESDYSNQPQHF
TGTGCCAGCAGCCCAGAATCAGATTATAGCAATCAGCCCCAGCATTTT
>TRBV5-1|TRBJ1-2|-|-
CASSKDSNYGYTF
TGCGCCAGCAGCAAGGACAGTAACTATGGCTACACCTTC
>TRBV5-6|TRBJ2-7|-|TRBD1
CASSPLDRVYEQYF
TGTGCCAGCAGCCCCCTGGACAGGGTCTACGAGCAGTACTTC
>TRBV29-1|TRBJ2-1|few|TRBD2
CSVAGLAGDEQFF
TGCAGCGTTGCGGGACTAGCGGGAGATGAGCAGTTCTTC
>TRBV7-2|TRBJ1-4|many|-
CASSLQRDSEKLFF
TGTGCCAGCAGCTTACAGCGAGACTCTGAAAAACTGTTTTTT
>TRBV7-2|TRBJ1-1|few|TRBD1
CASSFLRDRATNTEAFF
TGTGCCAGCAGCTTTCTGCGGGACAGGGCCACGAACACTGAAGCTTTCTTT
>TRBV7-9|TRBJ2-7|-|-
CASMRGGNHEQYF
TGTGCCAGCATGCGAGGTGGGAACCACGAGCAGTACTTC
>TRBV28|TRBJ2-1|-|-
CASSFYRRAYNEQFF
TGTGCCAGCAGTTTTTACAGAAGGGCCTACAATGAGCAGTTCTTC
>TRBV5-1|TRBJ2-7|many|-
CASSLARDPAYEQYF
TGCGCCAGCAGCTTGGCCAGAGACCCTGCCTACGAGCAGTACTTC
>TRBV28|TRBJ2-7|few|-
CASTSQGGLAYEQYF
TGTGCCAGCACCTCTCAGGGAGGCCTTGCCTACGAGCAGTACTTC
>TRBV6-5|TRBJ2-5|-|TRBD1
CASRTGGETQYF
TGTGCCAGCAGGACAGGGGGCGAGACCCAGTACTTC
>TRBV5-6|TRBJ2-7|once|-
CASSLVRMDEQYF
TGTGCCAGCAGCTTGGTCCGAATGGACGAGCAGTACTTC
>TRBV29-1|TRBJ1-1|few|-
CSVAPPRQNTEAFF
TGCAGCGTTGCACCACCCCGGCAGAACACTGAAGCTTTCTTT
>TRBV11-2|TRBJ2-7|-|-
CASSLGESYEQYF
TGTGCCAGCAGCCTGGGGGAGTCCTACGAGCAGTACTTC
>TRBV6-5|TRBJ1-2|-|TRBD1
CASSLGQLYGYTF
TGTGCCAGCAGTTTGGGACAGTTATATGGCTACACCTTC
>TRBV2|TRBJ2-3|-|TRBD2
CASSEGLAGGTDTQYF
TGTGCCAGCAGTGAAGGGCTAGCGGGAGGCACAGATACGCAGTATTTT
>TRBV6-5|TRBJ2-2|-|-
CASSYDPQGIAGELFF
TGTGCCAGCAGTTACGACCCACAGGGAATAGCCGGGGAGCTGTTTTTT
>TRBV29-1|TRBJ1-1|-|TRBD1
CSVEKGAANWLGSAFF
TGCAGCGTTGAAAAGGGGGCGGCCAACTGGCTGGGTTCAGCTTTCTTT
>TRBV4-1|TRBJ2-2|-|TRBD2
CASSQGSSGTNTGELFF
TGCGCCAGCAGCCAAGGATCTAGCGGAACGAACACCGGGGAGCTGTTTTTT
>TRBV5-4|TRBJ1-2|-|-
CASSPGYPYGYTF
TGTGCCAGCAGTCCAGGGTACCCCTATGGCTACACCTTC
>TRBV6-6|TRBJ2-5|-|-
CASSYTGRGETQYF
TGTGCCAGCAGCTATACAGGGAGGGGGGAGACCCAGTACTTC
>TRBV18|TRBJ1-3|-|TRBD1
CASSPLNRGPGNTIYF
TGTGCCAGCTCACCATTGAACAGGGGGCCTGGAAACACCATATATTTT
>TRBV19|TRBJ1-3|-|TRBD1
CASSRRQGEAGNTIYF
TGTGCCAGTAGTAGAAGACAGGGGGAGGCCGGAAACACCATATATTTT
>TRBV14|TRBJ2-2|-|TRBD2
CASSPTSGRAGTGELFF
TGTGCCAGCAGCCCGACTAGCGGGAGGGCCGGAACCGGGGAGCTGTTTTTT
>TRBV28|TRBJ2-1|-|TRBD2
CASSSGLAGLYNEQFF
TGTGCCAGCAGTTCCGGACTAGCGGGGCTATACAATGAGCAGTTCTTC
>TRBV14|TRBJ2-1|few|-
CASSHQTYNEQFF
TGTGCCAGCAGCCACCAGACCTACAATGAGCAGTTCTTC
>TRBV9|TRBJ2-1|-|TRBD2
CASSPGTTPSYNEQFF
TGTGCCAGCAGCCCAGGGACTACCCCCTCCTACAATGAGCAGTTCTTC
>TRBV2|TRBJ2-7|once|-
CASSEDRQQYF
TGTGCCAGCAGTGAAGACAGGCAGCAGTACTTC
>TRBV19|TRBJ2-1|once|TRBD2
CASTPPGLAYGEQFF
TGTGCCAGTACCCCACCGGGACTAGCTTATGGCGAGCAGTTCTTC
>TRBV6-1|TRBJ1-2|-|-
CASRTALLYGYTF
TGTGCCAGCAGGACGGCCCTCCTCTATGGCTACACCTTC
>TRBV10-3|TRBJ1-4|-|-
CAISDRGEGKLFF
TGTGCCATCAGTGATAGGGGTGAGGGAAAACTGTTTTTT
>TRBV5-1|TRBJ2-3|-|-
CASSSSPQTDTQYF
TGCGCCAGTTCTTCGAGCCCGCAAACAGATACGCAGTATTTT
>TRBV18|TRBJ2-3|-|-
CASSPPVADTQYF
TGTGCCAGCTCACCTCCGGTTGCAGATACGCAGTATTTT
>TRBV28|TRBJ2-3|once|-
CASSRDRNTDTQYF
TGTGCCAGCAGTCGCGACAGGAACACAGATACGCAGTATTTT
>TRBV11-2|TRBJ1-5|-|-
CASSLFSSAYNQPQHF
TGTGCCAGCAGCTTATTCTCGTCAGCATACAATCAGCCCCAGCATTTT